A selection of T cell receptor beta chains follows, all from one sample in a study of T cell changes during pregnancy in multiple sclerosis. This table comes from immunoSEQ multiplex PCR, and its TCRdb copy is limited to in-frame clones, with some not included. This sample has just under 20,000 clones, with around 89% found just once. The sequenced sample was CD8+ T cells from peripheral blood mononuclear cells, obtained in the second trimester of pregnancy. Every receptor here comes from a female donor in good health, enrolled as a control in a pregnancy study. Each CDR3 is given with its conserved first and last residue. The D gene is left open where the match is weak. Size values are once, few and many counts, or a class for expanded clones, and some rows have none.

D gene: .; clone size: .; J gene: TRBJ1-4; V gene: TRBV27; CDR3 DNA: TGTGCCAGCAGTCCCCTCGGGGGACGTGAAAAACTGTTTTTT; CDR3 protein: CASSPLGGREKLFF
D gene: TRBD1; clone size: .; J gene: TRBJ2-7; V gene: TRBV5-4; CDR3 DNA: TGTGCCAGCAGCTTGGGCGTTGGGGCAGGGGGCTACGAGCAGTACTTC; CDR3 protein: CASSLGVGAGGYEQYF
D gene: TRBD2; clone size: .; J gene: TRBJ2-1; V gene: TRBV29-1; CDR3 DNA: TGCAGCGCTTTAGGCGGGGGGAGGGAGCAGTTCTTC; CDR3 protein: CSALGGGREQFF
D gene: TRBD2; clone size: .; J gene: TRBJ2-7; V gene: TRBV28; CDR3 DNA: TGTGCCAGCAGTTTAGCGGGAGGGTCCCACGAGCAGTACTTC; CDR3 protein: CASSLAGGSHEQYF
D gene: .; clone size: once; J gene: TRBJ2-5; V gene: TRBV7-9; CDR3 DNA: TGTGCCAGCAGCCCCCTGTCGACAGGAACGGAGACCCAGTACTTC; CDR3 protein: CASSPLSTGTETQYF
D gene: .; clone size: .; J gene: TRBJ1-6; V gene: TRBV6-4; CDR3 DNA: TGTGCCAGCAGTGACTCTAACGGGAATTCACCCCTCCACTTT; CDR3 protein: CASSDSNGNSPLHF
D gene: TRBD1; clone size: .; J gene: TRBJ1-2; V gene: TRBV7-2; CDR3 DNA: TGTGCCAGCAGCCAGACAGGGAACTATGGCTACACCTTC; CDR3 protein: CASSQTGNYGYTF
D gene: .; clone size: once; J gene: TRBJ2-1; V gene: TRBV5-8; CDR3 DNA: TGTGCCAGCAGCTGGGTCAGCGGTCTCTACAATGAGCAGTTCTTC; CDR3 protein: CASSWVSGLYNEQFF
D gene: TRBD2; clone size: .; J gene: TRBJ2-7; V gene: TRBV4-1; CDR3 DNA: TGCGCCAGCAGCCAACGGGACTACACAGACTACGAGCAGTACTTC; CDR3 protein: CASSQRDYTDYEQYF
D gene: .; clone size: .; J gene: TRBJ1-3; V gene: TRBV30; CDR3 DNA: TGTGCCTGGAGTCAGACCTTTGAGGGCGGAAACACCATATATTTT; CDR3 protein: CAWSQTFEGGNTIYF
D gene: .; clone size: .; J gene: TRBJ2-1; V gene: TRBV27; CDR3 DNA: TGTGCCACCAAAAGACAGGAAGAATACAATGAGCAGTTCTTC; CDR3 protein: CATKRQEEYNEQFF
D gene: TRBD2; clone size: .; J gene: TRBJ2-5; V gene: TRBV6-1; CDR3 DNA: TGTGCCAGCAGTCCGGGACTAGCGGGCCAAGAGACCCAGTACTTC; CDR3 protein: CASSPGLAGQETQYF
D gene: .; clone size: .; J gene: TRBJ1-5; V gene: TRBV30; CDR3 DNA: TGTGCCTGGAGTCTGAACTTGGGGGGTAATCAGCCCCAGCATTTT; CDR3 protein: CAWSLNLGGNQPQHF
D gene: TRBD2; clone size: .; J gene: TRBJ2-7; V gene: TRBV10-3; CDR3 DNA: TGTGCCATCAGCAGCGGGAGTGGCCTGGAGCAGTACTTC; CDR3 protein: CAISSGSGLEQYF
D gene: TRBD1; clone size: .; J gene: TRBJ2-1; V gene: TRBV4-1; CDR3 DNA: TGCGCCAGCAGCCAGGGGACAGGGACGAGTGAGCAGTTCTTC; CDR3 protein: CASSQGTGTSEQFF
D gene: .; clone size: .; J gene: TRBJ2-3; V gene: TRBV7-8; CDR3 DNA: TGTGCCAGCAGCTTAAGCGATACGCAGTATTTT; CDR3 protein: CASSLSDTQYF
D gene: TRBD1; clone size: .; J gene: TRBJ1-2; V gene: TRBV7-7; CDR3 DNA: TGTGCTAGCACGAGGGGACAGGGATCTAACTATGGCTACACCTTC; CDR3 protein: CASTRGQGSNYGYTF